This TCR beta chain is drawn from a study of cytomegalovirus exposure and HLA in healthy donors. At the level of the study: Earlier, almost 120 million unique TCR beta sequences were recovered from about 170 million T cells by an analysis.

CDR3 length: 15 residues. V trimming: 7 bases; J trimming: 5 bases; junction bases outside the gene matches: 12. Per germline, CDR1 SGHAT and CDR2 FQNNGV. Note on this clone: Its matching antigen is unknown.

It was with 60 Vbeta and 13 Jbeta primers that the PCR ran. Assay used: immunoSEQ multiplex PCR; TCRdb lists only in-frame clones, some missing. The sample holds approximately 150,000 clones, around 80% seen once. General observations from the study: The records held CMV serostatus as the only immune exposure information. Listed as cytomegalovirus-associated were 150 to 200 TCR beta chains.

The specimen was PBMCs. The V call is TRBV11-2, the J call TRBJ2-5; 8 bases are shared with TRBD2. The TCR sequence derives from a woman between 55 and 75 years old in good health and CMV-seropositive. The CDR3 sequence: CASTRVGGRLETQYF. In DNA, the CDR3 is TGTGCCAGCACGAGGGTCGGCGGGAGGTTGGAGACCCAGTACTTC.